Listed below are T cell receptor beta chains from one sample, sequenced in a study of T cell changes during pregnancy in multiple sclerosis. Clones were sequenced by immunoSEQ multiplex PCR, and TCRdb holds only the in-frame ones, with some missing. The data hold about 100,000 clones, with more than 90% observed a single time. Sequences were derived from peripheral blood, sampled in the second trimester of pregnancy. The receptor source for this set is a female donor with multiple sclerosis, enrolled in a pregnancy study. Both conserved end residues are part of each CDR3. The order of the fields is CDR3 length, J gene, clone size, D gene, V gene, CDR3 protein, CDR3 DNA. A D gene is named only where the DNA matches it firmly. Where a row states a size, it is once, few, many or the class of an expanded clone; other rows omit it.

len: 14; j_gene: TRBJ2-5; abundance: NA; d_gene: NA; v_gene: TRBV5-1; CDR3aa: CASSLSSSSETQYF; CDR3nt: TGCGCCAGCAGCTTGTCTAGTAGCTCTGAGACCCAGTACTTC
len: 16; j_gene: TRBJ1-2; abundance: NA; d_gene: NA; v_gene: TRBV19; CDR3aa: CASSMSRGTANYGYTF; CDR3nt: TGTGCCAGTAGTATGAGCCGGGGAACAGCTAACTATGGCTACACCTTC
len: 14; j_gene: TRBJ1-1; abundance: few; d_gene: TRBD1; v_gene: TRBV18; CDR3aa: CASSHPDRVPEAFF; CDR3nt: TGTGCCAGCTCACACCCGGACAGGGTCCCTGAAGCTTTCTTT
len: 15; j_gene: TRBJ2-7; abundance: NA; d_gene: TRBD2; v_gene: TRBV5-1; CDR3aa: CASSPGLAGIYEQYF; CDR3nt: TGCGCCAGCAGCCCGGGACTAGCGGGTATCTACGAGCAGTACTTC
len: 14; j_gene: TRBJ2-3; abundance: NA; d_gene: NA; v_gene: TRBV11-2; CDR3aa: CASSSTLAADTQYF; CDR3nt: TGTGCCAGCAGCAGTACTTTAGCGGCCGATACGCAGTATTTT
len: 17; j_gene: TRBJ1-5; abundance: NA; d_gene: TRBD1; v_gene: TRBV4-1; CDR3aa: CASSQISGGFSNQPQHF; CDR3nt: TGCGCCAGCAGCCAGATTTCAGGGGGATTTAGCAATCAGCCCCAGCATTTT
len: 14; j_gene: TRBJ2-7; abundance: NA; d_gene: NA; v_gene: TRBV27; CDR3aa: CASSYRPGTYEQYF; CDR3nt: TGTGCCAGCAGTTACAGGCCCGGAACCTACGAGCAGTACTTC
len: 13; j_gene: TRBJ1-1; abundance: NA; d_gene: NA; v_gene: TRBV28; CDR3aa: CASSLIRDTEAFF; CDR3nt: TGTGCCAGCAGTTTAATCAGGGACACTGAAGCTTTCTTT
len: 13; j_gene: TRBJ2-5; abundance: NA; d_gene: TRBD2; v_gene: TRBV29-1; CDR3aa: CSVVGRYQETQYF; CDR3nt: TGCAGCGTTGTCGGGAGGTACCAAGAGACCCAGTACTTC
len: 12; j_gene: TRBJ2-1; abundance: NA; d_gene: NA; v_gene: TRBV7-9; CDR3aa: CASSQAINEQFF; CDR3nt: TGTGCCAGCAGCCAAGCCATCAATGAGCAGTTCTTC
len: 14; j_gene: TRBJ1-2; abundance: NA; d_gene: NA; v_gene: TRBV9; CDR3aa: CASSTGSYSRGYTF; CDR3nt: TGTGCCAGCAGCACCGGGAGCTACTCTCGTGGCTACACCTTC
len: 17; j_gene: TRBJ1-5; abundance: NA; d_gene: TRBD1; v_gene: TRBV7-6; CDR3aa: CASSLEAQGATNQPQHF; CDR3nt: TGTGCCAGCAGCTTAGAGGCCCAGGGGGCGACCAATCAGCCCCAGCATTTT
len: 19; j_gene: TRBJ2-1; abundance: once; d_gene: TRBD1; v_gene: TRBV11-2; CDR3aa: CASSLRGFSGTGGYNEQFF; CDR3nt: TGTGCCAGCAGCTTACGGGGGTTCAGCGGGACAGGGGGCTACAATGAGCAGTTCTTC
len: 12; j_gene: TRBJ2-7; abundance: NA; d_gene: NA; v_gene: TRBV19; CDR3aa: CASRSGVGEQYF; CDR3nt: TGTGCCAGCCGCTCCGGGGTCGGCGAGCAGTACTTC
len: 14; j_gene: TRBJ2-7; abundance: few; d_gene: TRBD1; v_gene: TRBV9; CDR3aa: CASSYRDSTYEQYF; CDR3nt: TGTGCCAGCAGCTACAGGGACAGCACCTACGAGCAGTACTTC
len: 19; j_gene: TRBJ2-7; abundance: NA; d_gene: TRBD2; v_gene: TRBV11-2; CDR3aa: CASSSRQTVLAGVTYEQYF; CDR3nt: TGTGCCAGCAGCTCTAGACAAACCGTTTTAGCGGGGGTAACCTACGAGCAGTACTTC
len: 15; j_gene: TRBJ1-2; abundance: NA; d_gene: NA; v_gene: TRBV7-2; CDR3aa: CASSLATDRNYGYTF; CDR3nt: TGTGCCAGCAGCTTAGCCACCGACAGAAACTATGGCTACACCTTC
len: 15; j_gene: TRBJ1-5; abundance: NA; d_gene: TRBD1; v_gene: TRBV6-5; CDR3aa: CASRDRGGSNQPQHF; CDR3nt: TGTGCCAGCAGAGACAGGGGAGGAAGCAATCAGCCCCAGCATTTT
len: 15; j_gene: TRBJ2-1; abundance: NA; d_gene: TRBD1; v_gene: TRBV9; CDR3aa: CASSPGQGEYNEQFF; CDR3nt: TGTGCCAGCAGCCCCGGACAGGGGGAGTACAATGAGCAGTTCTTC
len: 18; j_gene: TRBJ2-7; abundance: NA; d_gene: TRBD1; v_gene: TRBV6-9; CDR3aa: CASSFRDRGLLSSYEQYF; CDR3nt: TGTGCCAGCAGTTTCCGGGACAGGGGACTGTTAAGCTCCTACGAGCAGTACTTC